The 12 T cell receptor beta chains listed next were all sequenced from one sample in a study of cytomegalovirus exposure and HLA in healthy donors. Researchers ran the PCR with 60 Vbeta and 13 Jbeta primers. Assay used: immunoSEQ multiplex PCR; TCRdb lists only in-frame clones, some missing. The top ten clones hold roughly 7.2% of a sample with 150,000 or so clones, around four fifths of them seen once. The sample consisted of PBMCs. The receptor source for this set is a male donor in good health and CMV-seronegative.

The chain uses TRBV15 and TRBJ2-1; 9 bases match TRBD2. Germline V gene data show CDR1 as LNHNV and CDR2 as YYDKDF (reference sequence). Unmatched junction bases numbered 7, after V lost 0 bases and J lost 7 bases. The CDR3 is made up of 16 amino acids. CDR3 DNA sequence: TGTGCCACCAGCAGAGATACGGCGGGAGGGTGGAATGAGCAGTTCTTC. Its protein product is CATSRDTAGGWNEQFF.

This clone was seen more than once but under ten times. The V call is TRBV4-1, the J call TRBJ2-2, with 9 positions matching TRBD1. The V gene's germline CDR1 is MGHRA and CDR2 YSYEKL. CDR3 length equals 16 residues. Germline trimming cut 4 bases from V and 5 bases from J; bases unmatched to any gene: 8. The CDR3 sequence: CASSRYPGQGTGELFF. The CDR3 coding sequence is TGCGCCAGCAGCCGTTATCCGGGACAGGGAACCGGGGAGCTGTTTTTT.

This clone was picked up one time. The CDR3 loop reads CASSEQGGGSQYF. The CDR3 DNA sequence: TGTGCCAGCAGTGAACAGGGGGGCGGGTCCCAGTACTTC. The chain uses TRBV2 and TRBJ2-5, with D possibly TRBD1 on 7 matching bases. The V end lost 2 bases, the J end lost 9 bases, and 13 bases lay between the germline ends. CDR3 length equals 13 residues. Germline lookup yields CDR1 SNHLY and CDR2 FYNNEI.

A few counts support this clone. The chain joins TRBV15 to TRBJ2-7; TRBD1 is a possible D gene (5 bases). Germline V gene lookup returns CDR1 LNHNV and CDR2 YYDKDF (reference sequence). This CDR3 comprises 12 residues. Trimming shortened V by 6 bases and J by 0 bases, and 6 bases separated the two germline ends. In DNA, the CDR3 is TGTGCCACCAGAGGGGTCTCCTACGAGCAGTACTTC. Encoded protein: CATRGVSYEQYF.

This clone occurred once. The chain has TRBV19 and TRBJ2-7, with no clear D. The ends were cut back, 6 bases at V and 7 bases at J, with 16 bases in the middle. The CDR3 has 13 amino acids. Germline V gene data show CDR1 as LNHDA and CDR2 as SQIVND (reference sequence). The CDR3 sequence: CASSPSGPLEQYF. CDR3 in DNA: TGTGCCAGTAGCCCCTCAGGCCCGCTTGAGCAGTACTTC.

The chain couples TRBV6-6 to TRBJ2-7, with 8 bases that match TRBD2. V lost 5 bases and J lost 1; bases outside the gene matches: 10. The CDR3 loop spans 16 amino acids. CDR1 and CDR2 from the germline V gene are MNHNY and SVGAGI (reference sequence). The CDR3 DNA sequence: TGTGCCAGCAGTCCCCGGGGGCGGGGGGCTTCCTACGAGCAGTACTTC. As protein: CASSPRGRGASYEQYF.

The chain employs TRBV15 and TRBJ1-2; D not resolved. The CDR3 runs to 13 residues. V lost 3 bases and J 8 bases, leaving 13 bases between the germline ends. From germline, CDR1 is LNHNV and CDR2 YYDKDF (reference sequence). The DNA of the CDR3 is TGTGCCACCAGCAGCTACCTCCGAGAGGGCTACACCTTC. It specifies CATSSYLREGYTF.

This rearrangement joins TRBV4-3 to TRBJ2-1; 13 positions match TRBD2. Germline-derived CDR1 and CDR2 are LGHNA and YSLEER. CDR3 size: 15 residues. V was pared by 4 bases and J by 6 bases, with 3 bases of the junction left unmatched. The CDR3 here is CASSLGLAGINEQFF. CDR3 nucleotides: TGCGCCAGCAGCCTGGGACTAGCGGGGATCAATGAGCAGTTCTTC.

The CDR3: CASSQEARDRVYEQYF. The CDR3 nucleotides read TGCGCCAGCAGCCAAGAGGCCCGGGACAGGGTCTACGAGCAGTACTTC. The chain employs TRBV4-3 and TRBJ2-5; 9 nucleotides match TRBD1. The DNA matches TRBJ2-7 better at its end, which makes the J call doubtful. This CDR3 has 16 residues. Per germline, CDR1 LGHNA and CDR2 YSLEER.

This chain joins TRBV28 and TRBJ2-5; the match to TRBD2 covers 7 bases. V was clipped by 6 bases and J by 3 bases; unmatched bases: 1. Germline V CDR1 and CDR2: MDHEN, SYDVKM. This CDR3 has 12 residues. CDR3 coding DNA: TGTGCCAGCAGGGGACTAAAAGAGACCCAGTACTTC. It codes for CASRGLKETQYF.

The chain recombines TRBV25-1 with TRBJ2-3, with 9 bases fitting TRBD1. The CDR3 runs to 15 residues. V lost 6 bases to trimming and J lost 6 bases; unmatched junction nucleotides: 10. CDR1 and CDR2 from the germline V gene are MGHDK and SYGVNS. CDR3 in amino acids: CASSETGGAYDTQYF. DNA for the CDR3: TGTGCCAGCAGCGAAACAGGGGGCGCATACGATACGCAGTATTTT.

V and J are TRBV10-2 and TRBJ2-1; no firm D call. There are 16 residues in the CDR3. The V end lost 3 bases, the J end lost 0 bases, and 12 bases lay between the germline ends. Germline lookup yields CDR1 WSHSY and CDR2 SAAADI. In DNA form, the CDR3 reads TGCGCCAGCAGTGACCCCCCACGGAGCTCCTACAATGAGCAGTTCTTC. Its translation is CASSDPPRSSYNEQFF.